The rows below give T cell receptor beta chains drawn from one sample of a study of shared clonotypes between healthy human individuals. Assay used: immunoSEQ multiplex PCR; TCRdb lists only in-frame clones, some missing. The sample has fewer than 700,000 clones; approximately 96% are singletons. The sequenced sample consisted of naive CD8+ T cells sorted from blood. These TCRs come from a young woman in good health. Both conserved end residues are part of each CDR3. D genes are given only for firm matches. The size of a clone is reported for some rows only, either as once, few or many, or as a class for expanded clones.

V gene	clone size	J gene	D gene	CDR3 protein	CDR3 DNA
TRBV27	NA	TRBJ2-4	NA	CASSLRDPKNIQYF	TGTGCCAGCAGTTTACGGGATCCCAAAAACATTCAGTACTTC
TRBV6-5	NA	TRBJ2-2	TRBD1	CASSYADRANTGELFF	TGTGCCAGCAGTTACGCGGACAGGGCTAACACCGGGGAGCTGTTTTTT
TRBV4-1	NA	TRBJ2-7	NA	CASTQSLASATYEQYF	TGCGCCAGCACCCAAAGCTTGGCTAGCGCGACCTACGAGCAGTACTTC
TRBV6-1	NA	TRBJ2-7	TRBD2	CASRAGGGSYEQYF	TGTGCCAGCAGGGCGGGAGGGGGATCCTACGAGCAGTACTTC
TRBV28	NA	TRBJ2-1	TRBD2	CASSGLREGDNEQFF	TGTGCCAGCAGCGGATTGCGGGAGGGAGACAATGAGCAGTTCTTC
TRBV5-1	few	TRBJ2-4	TRBD2	CASSLAWEGKNIQYF	TGCGCCAGCAGCTTGGCCTGGGAGGGCAAAAACATTCAGTACTTC
TRBV9	NA	TRBJ2-1	TRBD2	CASSVGGGGNNEQFF	TGTGCCAGCAGCGTAGGCGGCGGGGGAAACAATGAGCAGTTCTTC
TRBV19	NA	TRBJ1-5	NA	CASSISAYRSGLAEQPQHF	TGTGCCAGTAGTATTTCAGCCTACCGTTCCGGATTAGCAGAGCAGCCCCAGCATTTT
TRBV19	NA	TRBJ2-7	NA	CASSPFGNSYEQYF	TGTGCCAGTTCGCCCTTCGGGAACTCCTACGAGCAGTACTTC
TRBV28	NA	TRBJ2-7	TRBD2	CASSTPVIITGPGTSGSYEQYF	TGTGCCAGCAGCACCCCCGTGATTATAACAGGGCCAGGGACTAGCGGTTCCTACGAGCAGTACTTC
TRBV27	NA	TRBJ1-2	TRBD1	CASSFDRDIYGYTF	TGTGCCAGCAGTTTCGACAGGGATATCTATGGCTACACCTTC
TRBV7-9	NA	TRBJ1-1	TRBD1	CASRSPGGETEAFF	TGTGCCAGCAGAAGTCCAGGGGGGGAGACTGAAGCTTTCTTT
TRBV25-1	NA	TRBJ2-7	NA	CASSEGREQYF	TGTGCCAGCAGTGAAGGGCGGGAGCAGTACTTC
TRBV28	once	TRBJ2-2	NA	CASSPKESRFNYTGELFF	TGTGCCAGCAGTCCCAAGGAGAGTCGATTTAATTACACCGGGGAGCTGTTTTTT
TRBV27	once	TRBJ2-7	TRBD2	CASSLPRLAVSYEQYF	TGTGCCAGCAGCTTACCCCGACTAGCGGTATCCTACGAGCAGTACTTC
TRBV29-1	once	TRBJ2-7	TRBD2	CSVGGWTSGRAWEQYF	TGCAGCGTCGGAGGCTGGACTAGCGGGAGGGCCTGGGAGCAGTACTTC
TRBV5-5	NA	TRBJ1-5	TRBD1	CASSWIPGDRGFSNQPQHF	TGTGCCAGCAGCTGGATTCCGGGGGACAGGGGGTTTAGCAATCAGCCCCAGCATTTT
TRBV7-8	NA	TRBJ2-7	TRBD2	CASNRLAGGTGYEQYF	TGTGCCAGCAACAGACTAGCGGGAGGCACCGGCTACGAGCAGTACTTC
TRBV9	NA	TRBJ2-7	TRBD2	CASSVSGRAFSYEQYF	TGTGCCAGCAGTGTAAGTGGGAGGGCCTTTTCCTACGAGCAGTACTTC
TRBV7-9	NA	TRBJ1-1	NA	CASRTMGGTEAFF	TGTGCCAGCAGAACCATGGGGGGCACTGAAGCTTTCTTT
TRBV7-9	NA	TRBJ2-5	TRBD2	CASSTGGARETQYF	TGTGCCAGCAGTACGGGGGGAGCGAGGGAGACCCAGTACTTC
TRBV7-6	once	TRBJ2-7	TRBD2	CASSLFASGTYEQYF	TGTGCCAGCAGCTTATTTGCTAGCGGAACCTACGAGCAGTACTTC
TRBV27	NA	TRBJ1-2	TRBD1	CASRPTTGDYGYTF	TGTGCCAGCAGACCCACGACAGGGGACTATGGCTACACCTTC
TRBV11-2	NA	TRBJ1-3	TRBD1	CASSRDRGLGNTIYF	TGTGCCAGCAGCCGTGACAGGGGGCTTGGAAACACCATATATTTT
TRBV29-1	NA	TRBJ2-7	TRBD1	CSVVHGGQDPRYEQYF	TGCAGCGTTGTTCATGGCGGACAGGACCCTCGCTACGAGCAGTACTTC
TRBV4-1	NA	TRBJ2-7	NA	CASSQSPYAYEQYF	TGCGCCAGCAGCCAATCTCCCTATGCCTACGAGCAGTACTTC
TRBV29-1	NA	TRBJ1-4	NA	CSVRTALEEKLFF	TGCAGCGTCCGGACAGCCTTGGAGGAAAAACTGTTTTTT
TRBV27	NA	TRBJ2-7	TRBD1	CASSFGTGSYEQYF	TGTGCCAGCAGTTTTGGGACAGGGAGCTACGAGCAGTACTTC
TRBV29-1	NA	TRBJ2-1	TRBD1	CSVVLTTGGFYNEQFF	TGCAGCGTTGTCCTGACGACAGGGGGCTTCTACAATGAGCAGTTCTTC
TRBV4-1	NA	TRBJ1-5	NA	CASSQELGVWSNQPQHF	TGCGCCAGCAGCCAAGAACTCGGGGTTTGGAGCAATCAGCCCCAGCATTTT
TRBV2	NA	TRBJ2-2	NA	CASSDAGLTGELFF	TGTGCCAGCAGTGATGCGGGGCTCACCGGGGAGCTGTTTTTT
TRBV19	NA	TRBJ2-2	NA	CASSGDLNTGELFF	TGTGCCAGTAGCGGGGACCTAAACACCGGGGAGCTGTTTTTT
TRBV15	NA	TRBJ2-1	TRBD2	CATRAGYYNEQFF	TGTGCCACCAGAGCGGGATACTACAATGAGCAGTTCTTC
TRBV7-9	once	TRBJ2-7	TRBD1	CASSATTGVGEQYF	TGTGCCAGCAGCGCAACGACAGGGGTTGGCGAGCAGTACTTC
TRBV5-5	once	TRBJ2-3	NA	CASDRGLRSSVDTQYF	TGTGCCAGCGATAGGGGCTTGAGGAGTTCTGTAGATACGCAGTATTTT
TRBV28	NA	TRBJ2-1	NA	CASSPPFWTISYNEQFF	TGTGCCAGCAGTCCACCTTTTTGGACTATCTCCTACAATGAGCAGTTCTTC
TRBV2	few	TRBJ2-7	NA	CASIPVTSTYEQYF	TGTGCCAGCATCCCGGTAACATCAACCTACGAGCAGTACTTC
TRBV28	NA	TRBJ2-2	NA	CASAANTNTGELFF	TGTGCCAGCGCCGCGAATACGAACACCGGGGAGCTGTTTTTT
TRBV7-7	NA	TRBJ2-1	TRBD1	CASSHGQGGNEQFF	TGTGCCAGCAGCCATGGACAGGGGGGGAATGAGCAGTTCTTC
TRBV10-1	NA	TRBJ1-1	NA	CASIVGGDSGTEAFF	TGCGCCAGCATAGTTGGGGGGGATTCGGGAACTGAAGCTTTCTTT
TRBV6-1	NA	TRBJ2-7	NA	CASSGHYEQYF	TGTGCCAGCTCAGGCCACTACGAGCAGTACTTC
TRBV27	NA	TRBJ2-7	TRBD1	CASSSTGVHEQYF	TGTGCCAGCAGTTCAACAGGGGTCCACGAGCAGTACTTC
TRBV4-2	NA	TRBJ2-7	NA	CASSQEEDSYEQYF	TGTGCCAGCAGCCAAGAAGAGGACTCCTACGAGCAGTACTTC
TRBV27	NA	TRBJ2-1	NA	CASSLAGISYNEQFF	TGTGCCAGCAGTTTGGCCGGGATTTCCTACAATGAGCAGTTCTTC
TRBV27	once	TRBJ2-7	TRBD1	CASSMRGLTYEQYF	TGTGCCAGCAGTATGAGGGGGCTTACCTACGAGCAGTACTTC
TRBV5-4	NA	TRBJ2-3	NA	CASSLYGSTDTQYF	TGTGCCAGCAGCTTGTATGGAAGCACAGATACGCAGTATTTT
TRBV10-2	NA	TRBJ2-7	TRBD2	CASSRDGRAYEQYF	TGCGCCAGCAGTCGAGACGGGAGGGCCTACGAGCAGTACTTC
TRBV14	NA	TRBJ1-4	NA	CASSQVGGRGEKLFF	TGTGCCAGCAGCCAAGTGGGCGGGCGCGGCGAAAAACTGTTTTTT
TRBV9	NA	TRBJ2-3	TRBD2	CASSTSGREIDTQYF	TGTGCCAGCAGCACAAGCGGGAGGGAGATAGATACGCAGTATTTT
TRBV28	once	TRBJ2-1	TRBD1	CASSSDRERSYNEQFF	TGTGCCAGCAGTTCCGACAGGGAAAGGTCCTACAATGAGCAGTTCTTC
TRBV6-5	NA	TRBJ1-1	TRBD1	CASSYSVYRGRTEAFF	TGTGCCAGCAGTTACTCGGTCTACAGGGGGCGGACTGAAGCTTTCTTT
TRBV6-4	NA	TRBJ1-1	NA	CASSDSWGLGEAFF	TGTGCCAGCAGTGACTCATGGGGGCTGGGTGAAGCTTTCTTT
TRBV7-9	NA	TRBJ2-1	NA	CASSLKYNEQFF	TGTGCCAGCAGCTTGAAATACAATGAGCAGTTCTTC
TRBV27	NA	TRBJ2-3	NA	CASKADQDPTDTQYF	TGTGCCAGCAAAGCTGACCAGGATCCCACAGATACGCAGTATTTT
TRBV11-2	NA	TRBJ1-1	TRBD1	CASSFSAYTGGEKAFF	TGTGCCAGCAGCTTCTCCGCCTATACAGGGGGGGAGAAGGCTTTCTTT